This T cell receptor beta chain stems from a study of blood T cells in healthy people across ages. This clonotype showed up just a few times. Antigen specificity is unknown. A second about 6 to 12 cycle PCR used barcoded and J-beta primers. TCRdb called the 5' RACE reads again in MiXCR, with one record for every CDR3 protein. The profile shows 800,000 to 1,300,000 distinct CDR3 sequences, 25% of them singletons. The CDR3 contains 13 residues. V shed 4 bases and J 4 bases; nucleotides not matched to a gene: 3. Looked up from germline, CDR1 is MDHEN and CDR2 is SYDVKM. Study-level points and caveats: There was a strong correlation between TCR beta diversity and naive T cell percentage.

The same sample was also used in a study of T cells of mothers and their children. That paper states: Thymic selection shapes TCR recombination output similarly in related and unrelated pairs.

V and J are TRBV28 and TRBJ1-2; 7 bases map to TRBD1. The source material was blood. The TCR originated in a girl aged 2-10 years in good health. Here the CDR3 DNA reads TGTGCCAGCAGTTCCCGGGACAGCTATGGCTACACCTTC. This codes for CASSSRDSYGYTF.